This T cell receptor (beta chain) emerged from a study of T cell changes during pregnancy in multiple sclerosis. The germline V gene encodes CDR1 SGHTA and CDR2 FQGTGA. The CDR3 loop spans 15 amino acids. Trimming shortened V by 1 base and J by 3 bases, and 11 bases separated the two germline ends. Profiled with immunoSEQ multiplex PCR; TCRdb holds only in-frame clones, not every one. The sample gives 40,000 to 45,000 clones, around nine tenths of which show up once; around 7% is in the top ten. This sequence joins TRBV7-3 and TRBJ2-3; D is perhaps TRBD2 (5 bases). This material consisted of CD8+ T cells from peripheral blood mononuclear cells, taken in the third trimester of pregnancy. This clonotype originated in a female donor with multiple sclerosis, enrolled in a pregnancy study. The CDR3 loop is CASSLSGGLTDTQYF. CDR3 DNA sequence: TGTGCCAGCAGCTTAAGTGGCGGGCTAACAGATACGCAGTATTTT.